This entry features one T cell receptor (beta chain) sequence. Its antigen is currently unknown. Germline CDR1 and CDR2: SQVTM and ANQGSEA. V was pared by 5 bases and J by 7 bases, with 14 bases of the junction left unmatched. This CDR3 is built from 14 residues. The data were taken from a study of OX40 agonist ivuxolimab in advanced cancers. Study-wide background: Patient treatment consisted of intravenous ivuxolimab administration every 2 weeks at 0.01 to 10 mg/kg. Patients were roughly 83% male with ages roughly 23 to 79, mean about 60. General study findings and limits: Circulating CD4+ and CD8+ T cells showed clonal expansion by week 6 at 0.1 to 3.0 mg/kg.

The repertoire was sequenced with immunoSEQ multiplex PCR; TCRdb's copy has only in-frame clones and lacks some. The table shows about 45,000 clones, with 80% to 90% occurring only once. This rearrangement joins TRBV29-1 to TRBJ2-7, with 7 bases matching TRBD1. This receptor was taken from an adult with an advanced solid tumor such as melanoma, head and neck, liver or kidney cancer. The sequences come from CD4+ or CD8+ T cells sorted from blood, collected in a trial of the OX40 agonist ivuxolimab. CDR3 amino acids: CSVTGQVFDGEQYF. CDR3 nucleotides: TGCAGCGTTACAGGACAGGTCTTTGATGGGGAGCAGTACTTC.